Following are 9 T cell receptor beta chains from one sample sequenced in a study of shared clonotypes between healthy human individuals (dated by TCRdb to about 2020). Libraries were made using the immunoSEQ multiplex PCR assay. TCRdb mirrors the immuneACCESS table, restricted to in-frame sequences. Some clones are absent from its copies; in checked studies, under half trace to an unresolved V gene, and the reason for the others is unknown. The sample records fewer than 600,000 clones, roughly 77% of which are singletons. The leading ten clones occupy over 10% of the sample. The specimen was PBMCs. These receptors originate from a woman between 35 and 50 years old in good health. Some clones in this sample may be carry-over from other donors' samples.

CDR3 nucleotide sequence: TGTGCCAGCACTCCCGGGACGGCAGCCTACGAGCAGTACTTC. Residues: CASTPGTAAYEQYF. The chain uses TRBV28 and TRBJ2-7; either TRBD1 or TRBD2 may fit D (5 bases each). CDR1 is MDHEN, CDR2 SYDVKM, per germline. V lost 7 bases, J lost 2 bases, and 15 bases lay in between. CDR3 length equals 14 residues. Based on the CDR3 plus reference TRBV28 and TRBJ2-7, the full variable domain is DVKVTQSSRYLVKRTGEKVFLECVQDMDHENMFWYRQDPGLGLRLIYFSYDVKMKEKGDIPEGYSVSREKKERFSLILESASTNQTSMYLCASTPGTAAYEQYFGPGTRLTVT.

This clone showed up just once. Other nucleotide sequences from this sample produce the same CDR3. The rearrangement joins TRBV10-3 to TRBJ2-1; 14 bases align to TRBD2. Germline V gene data show CDR1 as ENHRY and CDR2 as SYGVKD. The J segment lost 2 bases and the V segment lost 0 bases, leaving 0 bases of the junction unmatched. CDR3 length equals 17 residues. CDR3 sequence reads: CAISESTSGRAYNEQFF. DNA for the CDR3: TGTGCCATCAGTGAGTCGACTAGCGGGAGGGCCTACAATGAGCAGTTCTTC.

The V call is TRBV5-1, the J call TRBJ1-4, with TRBD1 identical over 9 bases. V shed 7 bases, J shed 5 bases, and the junction held 3 bases outside the gene matches. This CDR3 contains 13 residues. Germline CDR1 reads SGHRS; CDR2 reads YFSETQ. CDR3 amino acids: CASATGGNEKLFF. Here the CDR3 DNA reads TGCGCCAGCGCCACAGGGGGCAATGAAAAACTGTTTTTT.

The V call is TRBV5-4, the J call TRBJ2-7; TRBD1 matches 7 bases. Looked up from germline, CDR1 is SGHNT and CDR2 is YYREEE (reference sequence). This CDR3 region has 14 residues. Trimming removed 4 bases from V and 2 bases from J; junction bases left unmatched: 6. Here the CDR3 reads CASSPGTDTYEQYF. The CDR3 DNA is TGTGCCAGCAGCCCCGGGACAGATACCTACGAGCAGTACTTC.

The rearrangement joins TRBV30 to TRBJ1-5, with a possible D match to TRBD1 (6 bases). In germline, CDR1 is GTSNPN, CDR2 SVGIG (reference sequence). This CDR3 has 13 amino acids. Trimming cost V 0 bases and J 7 bases, with 10 bases left between them. The CDR3, as DNA: TGTGCCTGGAGTGTACAGGGCGAACAGCCCCAGCATTTT. Its translation: CAWSVQGEQPQHF.

The chain employs TRBV6-5 and TRBJ2-3; D uncertain. Germline V gives CDR1 MNHEY, CDR2 SVGAGI. V lost 8 bases, J lost 2 bases, and 14 bases lay in between. CDR3 length: 14 amino acids. The CDR3 spells CASRRSALTDTQYF. In nucleotides, the CDR3 is TGTGCCAGCCGTAGAAGCGCTCTCACAGATACGCAGTATTTT.

The chain carries TRBV27 and TRBJ1-1; TRBD1 aligns across 7 bases. Germline CDR1 MNHEY, CDR2 SMNVEV (reference sequence). V dropped 5 bases and J dropped 5; count of bases not matched to a gene: 8. The CDR3 contains 14 residues. The CDR3 nucleotides read TGTGCCAGCAGTCGCGAACCAGGGGGTACTGAAGCTTTCTTT. This gives the protein CASSREPGGTEAFF.

DNA for the CDR3: TGTGCCAGCAGCGTAACAACAGGGGACACTGAAGCTTTCTTT. Translating it yields CASSVTTGDTEAFF. J is TRBJ1-1 and V is TRBV9; 7 bases match TRBD1. The length of the CDR3 is 14 residues. Germline values: CDR1 SGDLS, CDR2 YYNGEE. V shed 1 base and J 3 bases; nucleotides not matched to a gene: 3.

The J gene is TRBJ1-6, the V gene TRBV30; perhaps TRBD1 as D (6 bases). Germline CDR1 and CDR2: GTSNPN and SVGIG (reference sequence). This CDR3 is built from 16 residues. V dropped 0 bases and J dropped 13 bases, with 22 bases sitting between them. Here the CDR3 DNA reads TGTGCCTGGAGTGTACTCGGGACATACGACGGATATCCCCTCCACTTT. Translation: CAWSVLGTYDGYPLHF.